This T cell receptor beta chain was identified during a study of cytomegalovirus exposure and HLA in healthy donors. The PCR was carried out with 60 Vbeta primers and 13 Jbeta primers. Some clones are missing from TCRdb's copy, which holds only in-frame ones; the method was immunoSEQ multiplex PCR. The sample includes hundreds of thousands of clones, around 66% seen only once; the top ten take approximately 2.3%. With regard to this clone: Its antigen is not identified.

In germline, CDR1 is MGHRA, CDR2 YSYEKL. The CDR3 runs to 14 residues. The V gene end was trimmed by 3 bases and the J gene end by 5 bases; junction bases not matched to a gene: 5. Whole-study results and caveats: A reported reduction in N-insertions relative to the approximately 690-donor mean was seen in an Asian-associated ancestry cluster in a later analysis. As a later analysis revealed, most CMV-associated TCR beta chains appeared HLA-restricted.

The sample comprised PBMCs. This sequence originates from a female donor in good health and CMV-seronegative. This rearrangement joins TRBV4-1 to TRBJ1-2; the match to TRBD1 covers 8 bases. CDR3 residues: CASSQQGAGYGYTF. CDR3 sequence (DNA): TGCGCCAGCAGCCAGCAGGGGGCAGGTTATGGCTACACCTTC.